These 10 T cell receptor beta chains were all obtained from the same sample, sequenced in a study of shared clonotypes between healthy human individuals. Naivety among CD8 cells was defined by CD45RO negativity and positive CCR7 selection, thereby excluding terminally differentiated effector memory CD45RA+ cells. Generated by immunoSEQ multiplex PCR, the TCRdb table keeps only in-frame clones and is missing some. The repertoire includes about 680,000 clones, around 92% of them detected once, and more than 20% sits in the top ten. Sequencing was carried out using naive CD8+ T cells sorted from blood. Receptor source: a man aged 25-45 years in good health.

This chain links TRBV5-3 with TRBJ2-1, with TRBD2 matching over 12 bases. Being an ORF, TRBV5-3 has a function that is uncertain. This CDR3 contains 21 residues. V lost 5 bases and J lost 1; bases outside the gene matches: 19. The CDR3 DNA sequence: TGTGCCAGAAGAGACGTACCCCGGGCTAGCGGGAGGGATCTTTCCTACAATGAGCAGTTCTTC. It yields the protein CARRDVPRASGRDLSYNEQFF.

This CDR3 reads CASSLAGVDGNTIYF. CDR3 coding DNA: TGTGCCAGCAGCCTAGCAGGGGTCGATGGAAACACCATATATTTT. The chain is built from TRBV5-6 and TRBJ1-3, with a tentative D call TRBD1 (6 bases). The V gene's germline CDR1 is SGHDT and CDR2 YYEEEE. The V end lost 4 bases, the J end lost 3 bases, and 14 bases lay between the germline ends. The CDR3 length is 15 residues.

In this sample, this clone turned up a few times. The J gene is TRBJ2-7, the V gene TRBV10-1; 10 bases align to TRBD2. The V and J ends lost 4 bases and 3 bases, in that order; junction bases with no gene match: 6. Germline V gene sequence: CDR1 WNHNN, CDR2 SYGVQD (reference sequence). The CDR3 has 15 residues. CDR3 sequence: CASSGKSSGSYEQYF. The CDR3 DNA reads TGCGCCAGCAGTGGAAAATCTAGCGGGAGCTACGAGCAGTACTTC.

The genes are TRBV2 and TRBJ2-3, with TRBD2 identical over 7 bases. The CDR3 totals 10 residues. V dropped 6 bases and J dropped 9; count of bases not matched to a gene: 0. The germline gives CDR1 SNHLY, CDR2 FYNNEI. CDR3 DNA sequence: TGTGCCAGCAGCGGGGGGACGCAGTATTTT. Its translation: CASSGGTQYF.

The chain has TRBV19 and TRBJ1-5, with a weak D call TRBD1 (6 bases). The CDR3 extends over 15 amino acids. With 5 bases removed from V and 0 bases from J, the gap between germline ends came to 11 bases. The germline gives CDR1 LNHDA, CDR2 SQIVND (reference sequence). CDR3 nucleotides: TGTGCCAGTAGTCTGCAGGGGAATAGCAATCAGCCCCAGCATTTT. This gives the protein CASSLQGNSNQPQHF.

V is TRBV7-2 and J is TRBJ2-7; maybe TRBD2 (5 bases). This CDR3 contains 18 residues. V gave up 0 bases and J gave up 1 base, with 19 bases separating them. The germline gives CDR1 SGHTA, CDR2 FQGNSA. This CDR3 reads CASSLAPRLDGISYEQYF. CDR3 in DNA: TGTGCCAGCAGCTTAGCCCCTCGTCTCGACGGGATATCCTACGAGCAGTACTTC. The entire variable domain, with the rest obtained from reference TRBV7-2 and TRBJ2-7, is as follows: GAGVSQSPSNKVTEKGKDVELRCDPISGHTALYWYRQSLGQGLEFLIYFQGNSAPDKSGLPSDRFSAERTGGSVSTLTIQRTQQEDSAVYLCASSLAPRLDGISYEQYFGPGTRLTVT.

The gene calls are TRBV2 and TRBJ2-2; possible D gene TRBD2, 6 bases. The CDR3 length is 12 residues. Germline lookup yields CDR1 SNHLY and CDR2 FYNNEI. V was pared by 7 bases and J by 4 bases, with 7 bases between. CDR3 protein: CASTGGTGELFF. DNA of the CDR3: TGTGCCAGCACCGGGGGCACCGGGGAGCTGTTTTTT.

V usage is TRBV28 and J usage is TRBJ2-7, with D possibly called TRBD1 or TRBD2 (5 bases each). The germline V gene encodes CDR1 MDHEN and CDR2 SYDVKM. Trimming left V 6 bases short and J 4 bases short, with 13 bases between. This CDR3 is built from 13 residues. CDR3 in amino acids: CASSLGRFYEQYF. DNA of the CDR3: TGTGCCAGCAGCCTGGGACGGTTTTACGAGCAGTACTTC.

The rearrangement joins TRBV2 to TRBJ2-2; 7 nucleotides align to TRBD2. The germline V gene encodes CDR1 SNHLY and CDR2 FYNNEI. This CDR3 has 13 amino acids. With V trimmed by 3 bases and J by 5 bases, 0 bases remained unmatched. The CDR3 protein is CASSEGGTGELFF. In DNA, the CDR3 is TGTGCCAGCAGTGAGGGGGGGACCGGGGAGCTGTTTTTT.

To note about this clone: Being one base from a much bigger clone, this may be a read error. Additional DNA sequences in this sample encode the identical CDR3. This chain connects TRBV5-4 to TRBJ2-1; D unclear. This CDR3 spans 11 amino acids. V dropped 2 bases and J dropped 7 bases, with 4 bases sitting between them. Germline loops: CDR1 SGHNT, CDR2 YYREEE (reference sequence). CDR3 DNA sequence: TGTGCCAGCAGCTTAGGGAATGAGCAGTTCTTC. It specifies CASSLGNEQFF.